This entry is about one TCR beta chain. These data belong to a study of blood T cell repertoires in COVID-19. Study-wide context: PBMCs, B-cell-depleted T cells, or T cells were the source of the cDNA or gDNA that made up the material.

In the source study's methods: Estimated nucleated cell counts came from reference gene primer amplification. Data came from immunoSEQ multiplex PCR; TCRdb stores just in-frame clones and leaves some out. That table is the source of V, J and clone size, and D and trimming were worked out from the DNA. The repertoire holds 200,000 to 250,000 clones, with 80% as singletons. Trimming pared 0 bases from V and 9 bases from J, leaving 18 bases between. Looked up from germline, CDR1 is MNHNS and CDR2 is SASEGT. There are 16 residues in the CDR3. The sample consisted of peripheral blood. This chain uses TRBV6-1 with TRBJ1-5; perhaps TRBD1 as D (5 bases). This clonotype originated in a woman in her 70s with acute or convalescent COVID-19. CDR3 loop: CASSEASRAQLRPQHF. CDR3 in DNA: TGTGCCAGCAGTGAAGCCTCCAGGGCCCAACTCCGGCCCCAGCATTTT.